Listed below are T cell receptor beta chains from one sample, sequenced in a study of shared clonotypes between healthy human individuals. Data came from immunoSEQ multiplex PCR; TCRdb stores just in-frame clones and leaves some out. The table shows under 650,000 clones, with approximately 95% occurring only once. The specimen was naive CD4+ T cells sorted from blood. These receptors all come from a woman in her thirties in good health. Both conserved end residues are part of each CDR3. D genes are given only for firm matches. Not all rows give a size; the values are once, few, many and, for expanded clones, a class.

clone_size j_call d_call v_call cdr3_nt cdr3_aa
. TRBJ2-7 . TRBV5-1 TGTGCCAGCACCTATCCCGGGACCCCCCCCAGCTTC CASTYPGTPPSF
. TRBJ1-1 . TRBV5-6 TGTGCCAGCAGCCTCGGGGGCAGGAGGAGGACTGAAGCTTTCTTT CASSLGGRRRTEAFF
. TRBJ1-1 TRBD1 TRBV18 TGTGCCAGCCAGACAGGGAACGAAGCTTTCTTT CASQTGNEAFF
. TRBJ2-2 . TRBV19 TGTGCCAGTAGTATGGGGTACACCGGGGAGCTGTTTTTT CASSMGYTGELFF
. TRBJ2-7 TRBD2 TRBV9 TGTGCCAGCAGCCCCCTTAGAAGCGGGAGGGCCTACGAGCAGTACTTC CASSPLRSGRAYEQYF
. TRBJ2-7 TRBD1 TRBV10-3 TGTGCCATCAGTGAGTCGGGACAGGGGGTGATCTACGAGCAGTACTTC CAISESGQGVIYEQYF
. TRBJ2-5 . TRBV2 TGTGCCAGCAGGGAAACCGGGACACCCCAAGAGACCCAGTACTTC CASRETGTPQETQYF
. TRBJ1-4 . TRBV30 TGTGCCTGGAGTGGTCCCCAGGGGAATCTGGGTAAACTGTTTTTT CAWSGPQGNLGKLFF
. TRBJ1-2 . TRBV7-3 TGTGCCAGCAGCTTAACGGGGAGCCCTCGTTCTCGCTACTATGGCTACACCTTC CASSLTGSPRSRYYGYTF
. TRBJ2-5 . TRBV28 TGTGCCAGCAGTCATTTAGAGACCCAGTACTTC CASSHLETQYF
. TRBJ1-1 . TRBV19 TGTGCCAGTAGTATGAGGGGGACTGAAGCTTTCTTT CASSMRGTEAFF
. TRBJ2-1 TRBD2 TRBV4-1 TGCGCCAGCAGCCGTCTGGGACTAGCGGAGAATGAGCAGTTCTTC CASSRLGLAENEQFF
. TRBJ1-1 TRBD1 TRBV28 TGTGCCAGCGGGGGCCCGGGACAGGGGAACACTGAAGCTTTCTTT CASGGPGQGNTEAFF
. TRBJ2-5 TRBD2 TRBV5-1 TGCGCCAGCAGATGGACTAGCGGGTTTCAAGAGACCCAGTACTTC CASRWTSGFQETQYF
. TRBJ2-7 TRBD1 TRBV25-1 TGTGCCAGCAGTAAATCGGGACAGGGTTACGAGCAGTACTTC CASSKSGQGYEQYF
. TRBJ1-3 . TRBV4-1 TGCGCCAGCAGCCAAGATCCCGGAATGGCACAGACTGGAAACACCATATATTTT CASSQDPGMAQTGNTIYF
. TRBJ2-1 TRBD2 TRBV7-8 TGTGCCAGCAGCCAGGGACTAGCGGGGGGATACAATGAGCAGTTCTTC CASSQGLAGGYNEQFF
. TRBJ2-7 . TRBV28 TGTGCCAGCAAGAGGGGGACCTCCTACGAGCAGTACTTC CASKRGTSYEQYF
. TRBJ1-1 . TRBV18 TGTGCCAGCTCACCCCTGGGGGAGGGGAACACTGAAGCTTTCTTT CASSPLGEGNTEAFF
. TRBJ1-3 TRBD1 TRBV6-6 TGTGCCAGCAGTTATGGTGGACAGGGGTGGAACACCATATATTTT CASSYGGQGWNTIYF
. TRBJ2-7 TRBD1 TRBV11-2 TGTGCCAGCAGCTTGACAGGGGACGAGCAGTACTTC CASSLTGDEQYF
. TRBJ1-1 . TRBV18 TGTGCCAGCTCACCTTTTTCTGACAGAGATGAAGCTTTCTTT CASSPFSDRDEAFF
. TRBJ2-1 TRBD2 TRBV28 TGTGCCAGCGTACTAGCGGGAAAGAATGAGCAGTTCTTC CASVLAGKNEQFF
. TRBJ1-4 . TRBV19 TGTGCCAGTAAATCTCAGGGGCGTGATGAAAAACTGTTTTTT CASKSQGRDEKLFF
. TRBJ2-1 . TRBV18 TGTGCCAGCTCACCGCCGAGGACGAACTACAATGAGCAGTTCTTC CASSPPRTNYNEQFF
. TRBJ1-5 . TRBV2 TGTGCCAGCAGTGTTTACAGTAATCAGCCCCAGCATTTT CASSVYSNQPQHF
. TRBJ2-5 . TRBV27 TGTGCCAGCAGTTTCACTCGAGGGGTTGGTACGGAGACCCAGTACTTC CASSFTRGVGTETQYF
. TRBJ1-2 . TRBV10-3 TGTGCCATCAGTGAGTCTGGGGGTAACTATGGCTACACCTTC CAISESGGNYGYTF
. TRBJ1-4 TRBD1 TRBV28 TGTGCCAGCCTAGACAGGGGGCCTGAAAAACTGTTTTTT CASLDRGPEKLFF
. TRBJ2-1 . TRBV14 TGTGCCAGCAGCCACAATCAAGACAGCCCCAATGAGCAGTTCTTC CASSHNQDSPNEQFF
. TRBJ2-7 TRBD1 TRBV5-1 TGCGCCAGCAGCTGGGACAGGGAGCATTACGAGCAGTACTTC CASSWDREHYEQYF
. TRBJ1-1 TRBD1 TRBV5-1 TGCGCCAGCAGCTCGACAGGGTTCGGTATCGCTTTCTTT CASSSTGFGIAFF
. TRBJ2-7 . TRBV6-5 TGTGCCAGCAGTTACTCGTCACCTAGCGTGGAATACGAGCAGTACTTC CASSYSSPSVEYEQYF
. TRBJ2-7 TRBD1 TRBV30 TGTGCCTGGGACCCGGGACAGGACGGCTACGAGCAGTACTTC CAWDPGQDGYEQYF
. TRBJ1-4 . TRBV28 TGTGCCAGCAGTTTAGGGGACTGGGGGACTGAAAAACTGTTTTTT CASSLGDWGTEKLFF
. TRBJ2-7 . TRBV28 TGTGCCAGCAGTCCCACCTCGCGCGGGATAGGCGAGCAGTACTTC CASSPTSRGIGEQYF
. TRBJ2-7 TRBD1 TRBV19 TGTGCCAGTTCGGGACAGAAGATCTACGAGCAGTACTTC CASSGQKIYEQYF
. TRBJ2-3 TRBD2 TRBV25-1 TGTGCCAGCAGTCCCTCACTAGCGGGAGTCGGAGATACGCAGTATTTT CASSPSLAGVGDTQYF
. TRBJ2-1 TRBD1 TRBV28 TGTGCCAGCAGTTTGCCCGGGACAGGGACGTACAATGAGCAGTTCTTC CASSLPGTGTYNEQFF
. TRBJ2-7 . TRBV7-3 TGTGCCAGCAGCTTATCTACGGGACACATCTACGAGCAGTACTTC CASSLSTGHIYEQYF
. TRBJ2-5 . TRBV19 TGTGCCAGTAGTATTGCGGAACAAGTAGAGACCCAGTACTTC CASSIAEQVETQYF
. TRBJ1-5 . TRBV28 TGTGCCAGCAGGATCGGACAGATTTTGCAGCCCCAGCATTTT CASRIGQILQPQHF
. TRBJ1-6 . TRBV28 TGTGCCAGCAGTTCACAGTTTTATAATTCACCCCTCCACTTT CASSSQFYNSPLHF
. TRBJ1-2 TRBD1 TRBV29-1 TGCAGCGTGAACCGGACAGGGAACTATGGCTACACCTTC CSVNRTGNYGYTF
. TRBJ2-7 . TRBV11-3 TGTGCCAGCAGCCCAACCGCGAGACCCTACCACGAGCAGTACTTC CASSPTARPYHEQYF
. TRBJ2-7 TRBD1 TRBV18 TGTGCCAGCTCACCACCGGGACAGACTGAGCAGTACTTC CASSPPGQTEQYF
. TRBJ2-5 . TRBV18 TGTGCCAGCTCACTAACAGAAGAGACCCAGTACTTC CASSLTEETQYF
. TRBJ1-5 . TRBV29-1 TGCAGCGTTGGGAAGTCTCTTAATCAGCCCCAGCATTTT CSVGKSLNQPQHF
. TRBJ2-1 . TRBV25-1 TGTGCCAGCAGTGAAAAGGGCGTGAGCGAGCAGTTCTTC CASSEKGVSEQFF
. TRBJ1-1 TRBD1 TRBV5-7 TGTGCCAGCAGCTTGGCCCGGCGGGGACAGGGGAACACTGAAGCTTTCTTT CASSLARRGQGNTEAFF
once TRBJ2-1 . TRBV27 TGTGCCAGCAGTTTTCTGTCGGCCACCGTTGCCAATGAGCAGTTCTTC CASSFLSATVANEQFF
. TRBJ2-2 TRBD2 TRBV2 TGTGCCAGCAGTGATAGCGGGAGAGGCACCGGGGAGCTGTTTTTT CASSDSGRGTGELFF
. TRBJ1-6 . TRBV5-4 TGTGCCAGCAGCTTGGCCGGGGGTATCGGTAATTCACCCCTCCACTTT CASSLAGGIGNSPLHF
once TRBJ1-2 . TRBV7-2 TGTGCCAGCAGCTTAGCGAGGGAATCGGGGGGCTACACCTTC CASSLARESGGYTF
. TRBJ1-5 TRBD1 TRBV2 TGTGCCAGCAGACCAACAGGGGGGAGCAATCAGCCCCAGCATTTT CASRPTGGSNQPQHF
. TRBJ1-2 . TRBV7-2 TGTGCCAGCAGCTTAGGGACCCTCAGTAACTATGGCTACACCTTC CASSLGTLSNYGYTF
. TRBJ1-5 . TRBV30 TGTGCCTGGAGTGTACAATATGTTGGAAAGCCCCAGCATTTT CAWSVQYVGKPQHF